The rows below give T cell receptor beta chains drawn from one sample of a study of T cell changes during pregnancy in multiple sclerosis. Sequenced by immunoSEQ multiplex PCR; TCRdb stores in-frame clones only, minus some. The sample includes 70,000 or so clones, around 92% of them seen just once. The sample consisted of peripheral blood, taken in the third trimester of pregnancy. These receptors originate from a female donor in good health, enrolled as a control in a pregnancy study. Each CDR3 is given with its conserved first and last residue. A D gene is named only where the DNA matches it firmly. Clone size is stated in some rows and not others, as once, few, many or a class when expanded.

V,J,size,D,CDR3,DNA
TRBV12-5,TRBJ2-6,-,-,CASGFGGDGANVLTF,TGTGCTAGTGGTTTTGGAGGGGACGGGGCCAACGTCCTGACTTTC
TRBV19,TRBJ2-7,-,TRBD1,CASSPQGTSYEQYF,TGTGCCAGTAGCCCACAGGGGACCTCCTACGAGCAGTACTTC
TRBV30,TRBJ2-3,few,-,CAWSSWTSTDTQYF,TGTGCCTGGAGTTCTTGGACTAGCACAGATACGCAGTATTTT
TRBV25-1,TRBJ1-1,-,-,CASSAGGWTEAFF,TGTGCCAGCAGTGCGGGGGGCTGGACTGAAGCTTTCTTT
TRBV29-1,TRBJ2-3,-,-,CSVPDPRVGTDTQYF,TGCAGCGTCCCGGACCCCAGGGTGGGGACAGATACGCAGTATTTT
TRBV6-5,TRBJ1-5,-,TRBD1,CASSLTGFGRGQPQHF,TGTGCCAGCAGTTTGACAGGGTTTGGTCGTGGTCAGCCCCAGCATTTT
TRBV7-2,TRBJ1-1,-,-,CASSLLENTEAFF,TGTGCCAGCAGCTTACTAGAGAACACTGAAGCTTTCTTT
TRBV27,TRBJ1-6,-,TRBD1,CASSLLQGDFSSYNSPLHF,TGTGCCAGCAGTTTACTACAGGGGGATTTTAGCTCCTATAATTCACCCCTCCACTTT
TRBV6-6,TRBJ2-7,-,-,CASSYSFGYEQYF,TGTGCCAGCAGTTACTCATTCGGCTACGAGCAGTACTTC
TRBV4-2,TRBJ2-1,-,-,CASSQGVQGSSYNEQFF,TGTGCCAGCAGCCAAGGAGTTCAGGGGAGCTCCTACAATGAGCAGTTCTTC
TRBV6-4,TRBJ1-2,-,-,CASSDSTGTADGYTF,TGTGCCAGCAGTGACTCTACAGGGACGGCTGATGGCTACACCTTC
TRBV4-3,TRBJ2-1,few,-,CASSQDIERFYNEQFF,TGCGCCAGCAGCCAAGACATCGAGCGTTTCTACAATGAGCAGTTCTTC
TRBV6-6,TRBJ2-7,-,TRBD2,CASGYLKTSGSYEQYF,TGTGCCAGCGGATACCTGAAGACTAGCGGATCCTACGAGCAGTACTTC
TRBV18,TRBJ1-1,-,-,CASSPPNAGNTEAFF,TGTGCCAGCTCACCACCTAATGCAGGGAACACTGAAGCTTTCTTT
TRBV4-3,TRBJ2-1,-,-,CASSQDVGGSYNEQFF,TGCGCCAGCAGCCAAGACGTGGGCGGGTCCTACAATGAGCAGTTCTTC
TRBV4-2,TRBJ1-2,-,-,CASSQESSDRNYGYTF,TGTGCCAGCAGCCAAGAAAGTTCCGACAGAAACTATGGCTACACCTTC
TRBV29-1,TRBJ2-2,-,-,CSVGQNTGELFF,TGCAGCGTTGGGCAGAACACCGGGGAGCTGTTTTTT
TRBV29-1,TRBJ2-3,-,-,CSVEDSDTDTQYF,TGCAGCGTTGAGGACAGTGACACAGATACGCAGTATTTT
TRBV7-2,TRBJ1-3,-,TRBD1,CASSLGGTVGNTIYF,TGTGCCAGCAGCTTAGGGGGGACAGTTGGAAACACCATATATTTT
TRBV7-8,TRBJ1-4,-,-,CASSPRVTEKLFF,TGTGCCAGCAGCCCCCGCGTAACGGAAAAACTGTTTTTT
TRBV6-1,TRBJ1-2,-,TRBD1,CASSETGNYGYTF,TGTGCCAGCAGCGAGACAGGGAACTATGGCTACACCTTC
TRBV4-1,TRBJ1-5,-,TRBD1,CASSLPRDRGPDQPQHF,TGCGCCAGCAGCCTCCCCCGGGACAGGGGGCCGGATCAGCCCCAGCATTTT
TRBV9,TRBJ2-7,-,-,CASSVGGETIHEQYF,TGTGCCAGCAGCGTAGGGGGAGAAACGATCCACGAGCAGTACTTC
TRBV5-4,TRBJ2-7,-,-,CASGLSGGLRNEQYF,TGTGCCAGCGGACTCTCGGGGGGCCTGAGAAACGAGCAGTACTTC
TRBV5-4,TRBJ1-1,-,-,CASSLEPGLSEAFF,TGTGCCAGCAGCTTGGAGCCAGGGCTCTCTGAAGCTTTCTTT
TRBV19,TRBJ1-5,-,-,CASSIFKGDPLPQHF,TGTGCCAGTAGTATATTTAAGGGGGATCCTTTGCCCCAGCATTTT
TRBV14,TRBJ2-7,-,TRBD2,CASSRRGGGEQYF,TGTGCCAGCAGCCGACGTGGGGGGGGCGAGCAGTACTTC
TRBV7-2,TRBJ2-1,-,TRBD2,CASSPGGSNNEQFF,TGTGCCAGCAGCCCCGGCGGGAGTAACAATGAGCAGTTCTTC
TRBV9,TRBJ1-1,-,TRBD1,CASSPRTGKTEAFF,TGTGCCAGCAGCCCGCGGACAGGGAAGACTGAAGCTTTCTTT
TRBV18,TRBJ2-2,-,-,CASSPPGQGNTGELFF,TGTGCCAGCTCACCACCGGGGCAGGGCAACACCGGGGAGCTGTTTTTT
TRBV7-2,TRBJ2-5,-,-,CASRERGAQETQYF,TGTGCCAGCAGAGAACGGGGGGCGCAGGAGACCCAGTACTTC
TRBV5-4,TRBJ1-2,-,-,CASSIHGGVGYTF,TGTGCCAGCAGCATCCACGGGGGGGTAGGCTACACCTTC
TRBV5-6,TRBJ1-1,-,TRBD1,CASSGDRQGRPGAFF,TGTGCCAGCAGCGGAGACAGACAGGGGCGCCCGGGGGCTTTCTTT
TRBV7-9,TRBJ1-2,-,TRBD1,CASSLGDSLNYGYTF,TGTGCCAGCAGCCTGGGGGACAGCCTTAACTATGGCTACACCTTC
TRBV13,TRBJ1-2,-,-,CASSFGRGTGTNYGYTF,TGTGCCAGCAGCTTTGGGAGAGGAACAGGGACGAACTATGGCTACACCTTC
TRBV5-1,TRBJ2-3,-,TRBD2,CASSLELAGGTDTQYF,TGCGCCAGCAGCTTGGAACTAGCGGGAGGCACAGATACGCAGTATTTT
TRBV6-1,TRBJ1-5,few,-,CASSGMGPFALSNQPQHF,TGTGCCAGCAGTGGGATGGGCCCCTTTGCACTTAGCAATCAGCCCCAGCATTTT
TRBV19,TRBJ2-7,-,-,CASSMGNEGYEQYF,TGTGCCAGTAGTATGGGGAATGAGGGCTACGAGCAGTACTTC
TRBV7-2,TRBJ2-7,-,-,CASSSRGGYGSYEQYF,TGTGCCAGCAGCTCGAGGGGGGGTTATGGCTCCTACGAGCAGTACTTC
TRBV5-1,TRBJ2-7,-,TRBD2,CASSSPALAGSYEQYF,TGCGCCAGCAGCTCCCCCGCTTTAGCGGGATCCTACGAGCAGTACTTC
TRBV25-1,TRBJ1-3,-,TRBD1,CASNDRGYNTIYF,TGTGCCAGCAATGACAGGGGTTATAACACCATATATTTT
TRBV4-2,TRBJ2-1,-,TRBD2,CASSHQTSGDYNEQFF,TGTGCCAGCAGCCACCAGACTAGCGGGGATTACAATGAGCAGTTCTTC
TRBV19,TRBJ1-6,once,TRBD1,CASSIGLDRKNSPLHF,TGTGCCAGTAGTATAGGGCTGGACAGGAAAAATTCACCCCTCCACTTT
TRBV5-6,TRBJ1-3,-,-,CASSLAGLSSGNTIYF,TGTGCCAGCAGCCTGGCGGGTCTAAGCTCTGGAAACACCATATATTTT
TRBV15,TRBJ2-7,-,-,CATSRGYDFTSYEQYF,TGTGCCACCAGCAGAGGCTACGACTTTACCTCCTACGAGCAGTACTTC
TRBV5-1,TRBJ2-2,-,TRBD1,CASSTWTGAGGELFF,TGCGCCAGCAGCACCTGGACAGGGGCTGGCGGGGAGCTGTTTTTT
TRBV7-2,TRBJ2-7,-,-,CASSLGGLYEQYF,TGTGCCAGCAGCTTAGGGGGGCTCTACGAGCAGTACTTC
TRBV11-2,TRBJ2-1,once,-,CASSLNSFSTWNEQFF,TGTGCCAGCAGCTTAAATAGCTTCTCCACGTGGAATGAGCAGTTCTTC
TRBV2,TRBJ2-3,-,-,CASSLDRMGTQYF,TGTGCCAGCAGTCTGGACAGAATGGGTACGCAGTATTTT
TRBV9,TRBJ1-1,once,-,CASSVSGWTEAFF,TGTGCCAGCAGCGTATCAGGTTGGACTGAAGCTTTCTTT
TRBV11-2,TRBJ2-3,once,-,CASSPRQEAVTDTQYF,TGTGCCAGCAGCCCGCGACAGGAGGCCGTCACAGATACGCAGTATTTT
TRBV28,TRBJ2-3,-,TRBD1,CASSFPGQGPDTQYF,TGTGCCAGCAGCTTCCCGGGACAGGGCCCAGATACGCAGTATTTT